The 13 T cell receptor beta chains below come from one sample, sequenced in a study of blood T cell repertoires in COVID-19. Only in-frame clones appear in the TCRdb table, and some are missing; sequencing was by immunoSEQ multiplex PCR. The sample carries roughly 190,000 clones, around 90% recorded once. Specimen: peripheral blood. Source of these receptors: a man aged 50 or older with acute or convalescent COVID-19.

This chain links TRBV2 with TRBJ2-5; TRBD1 aligns across 9 bases. V trimming: 6 bases; J trimming: 2 bases; junction bases outside the gene matches: 4. The CDR3 is 14 residues long. In germline, CDR1 is SNHLY, CDR2 FYNNEI. The CDR3 spells CASSQQGAQETQYF. Here the CDR3 DNA reads TGTGCCAGCAGCCAACAGGGGGCTCAAGAGACCCAGTACTTC.

J is TRBJ2-7 and V is TRBV7-9, with 9 bases lining up with TRBD1. CDR1 SEHNR and CDR2 FQNEAQ come from the germline V gene (reference sequence). V trimming: 5 bases; J trimming: 4 bases; junction bases outside the gene matches: 6. CDR3 length equals 14 residues. The CDR3 is CASSAQQGAYEQYF. In nucleotides, the CDR3 is TGTGCCAGCAGCGCCCAACAGGGGGCTTACGAGCAGTACTTC.

This clone was seen only a few times. The chain is built from TRBV7-3 and TRBJ1-1, with a possible D match to TRBD1 (6 bases). The V end was cut by 5 bases, the J end by 1 base, with 8 bases between. Germline V gives CDR1 SGHTA, CDR2 FQGTGA. The length of the CDR3 is 13 residues. The CDR3 bases are TGTGCCAGCAGCAGACAGGAGAACACTGAAGCTTTCTTT. Its translation is CASSRQENTEAFF.

CDR3 bases: TGCAGCGTTGATGGGGGAGGCGGGAGCACAGATACGCAGTATTTT. Translated, it gives CSVDGGGGSTDTQYF. V and J are TRBV29-1 and TRBJ2-3; maybe TRBD2 (6 bases). Deletions cut 3 bases from V and 0 bases from J, with 13 bases between. Germline CDR1 SQVTM, CDR2 ANQGSEA. The CDR3 runs 15 residues.

The J gene is TRBJ1-5, the V gene TRBV29-1, with D perhaps matching TRBD1 (6 bases). Germline assignment: CDR1 SQVTM and CDR2 ANQGSEA. The length of the CDR3 is 12 residues. Trimming pared 2 bases from V and 11 bases from J, leaving 13 bases between. The CDR3 region is CSVETGLGAQHF. In DNA, the CDR3 is TGCAGCGTTGAAACAGGGCTAGGGGCCCAGCATTTT.

The chain links TRBV6-6 to TRBJ2-2; 11 bases line up with TRBD1. CDR3 length: 15 residues. After removal of 6 bases from V and 2 bases from J, the junction contained 2 bases not matched to a gene. Germline assignment: CDR1 MNHNY and CDR2 SVGAGI (reference sequence). The CDR3 DNA is TGTGCCAGCAGCGGGACAGGGGGAAACACCGGGGAGCTGTTTTTT. Its protein product is CASSGTGGNTGELFF.

This clone occurred many times. The chain employs TRBV28 and TRBJ2-2, with TRBD2 matching over 8 bases. The V gene end was trimmed by 5 bases and the J gene end by 4 bases; junction bases not matched to a gene: 6. The CDR3 length is 15 residues. Germline loops: CDR1 MDHEN, CDR2 SYDVKM. CDR3: CASSEAGVGTGELFF. For the CDR3, the DNA is TGTGCCAGCAGTGAAGCGGGAGTGGGCACCGGGGAGCTGTTTTTT.

The chain joins TRBV9 to TRBJ1-2; 9 bases are a match to TRBD1. Germline CDR1 is SGDLS and CDR2 is YYNGEE. The trim removed 3 bases at V and 8 bases at J, leaving 8 bases unmatched. This CDR3 spans 14 amino acids. CDR3 region: CASSALGTGSGYTF. DNA of the CDR3: TGTGCCAGCAGCGCGTTAGGGACAGGGAGCGGCTACACCTTC.

The CDR3 reads CASSPTVAGETQYF. The DNA for the CDR3 is TGTGCCAGCAGCCCTACGGTGGCGGGGGAGACCCAGTACTTC. The rearrangement joins TRBV9 to TRBJ2-5, with D tentatively TRBD2 (6 bases). Trimming removed 4 bases at V and 5 bases at J, with 15 bases between. There are 14 residues in the CDR3. CDR1 SGDLS and CDR2 YYNGEE come from the germline V gene.

The chain joins TRBV6-6 to TRBJ2-7; D may correspond to TRBD1 or TRBD2 (7 bases each). The length of the CDR3 is 17 residues. Germline CDR1 MNHNY, CDR2 SVGAGI (reference sequence). Deletions cut 6 bases from V and 3 bases from J, with 24 bases between. The CDR3 here is CASSRQGSGLQFYEQYF. Written as DNA, the CDR3 is TGTGCCAGCAGCCGACAGGGCTCGGGACTACAATTCTACGAGCAGTACTTC.

This clone was seen once. The CDR3 bases are TGTGCCACCAGCAGAGCACAGGGGTACGAGCAGTACTTC. This translates into CATSRAQGYEQYF. The chain carries TRBV15 and TRBJ2-7; 7 bases align to TRBD1. The CDR3 is made up of 13 amino acids. With 1 base clipped from V and 4 bases from J, the junction kept 1 base outside the gene matches. Germline V CDR1 and CDR2: LNHNV, YYDKDF (reference sequence).

This sequence joins TRBV24-1 and TRBJ1-4; 11 bases align to TRBD1. V shed 4 bases, J shed 5 bases, and the junction held 2 bases outside the gene matches. The CDR3 contains 15 residues. CDR1 is KGHDR and CDR2 is SFDVKD in the germline V gene. The CDR3 DNA is TGTGCCACCAGTGACCGGACAGGGGGCAATGAAAAACTGTTTTTT. This encodes CATSDRTGGNEKLFF.

This clone was observed a few times. J is TRBJ2-1 and V is TRBV9; TRBD2 might be the D (7 bases). CDR3 size: 15 residues. V was shortened by 0 bases and J by 8 bases, with 15 bases between the two germline ends. The germline CDR1 and CDR2 sequences are SGDLS and YYNGEE. As DNA, the CDR3 is TGTGCCAGCAGCGTAGCGCGGGGGCCCACTCATGAGCAGTTCTTC. It translates to CASSVARGPTHEQFF.